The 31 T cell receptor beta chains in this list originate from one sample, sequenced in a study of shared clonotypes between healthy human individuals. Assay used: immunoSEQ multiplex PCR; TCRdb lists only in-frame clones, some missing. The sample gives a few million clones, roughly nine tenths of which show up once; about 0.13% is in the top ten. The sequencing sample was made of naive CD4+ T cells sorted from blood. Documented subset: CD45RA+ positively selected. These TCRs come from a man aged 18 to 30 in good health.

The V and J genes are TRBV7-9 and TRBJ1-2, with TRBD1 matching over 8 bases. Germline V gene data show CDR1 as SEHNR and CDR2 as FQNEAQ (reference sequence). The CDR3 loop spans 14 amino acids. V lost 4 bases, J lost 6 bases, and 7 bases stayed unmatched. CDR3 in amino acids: CASSSDRGLDGYTF. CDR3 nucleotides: TGTGCCAGCAGCTCCGACAGGGGCCTCGATGGCTACACCTTC.

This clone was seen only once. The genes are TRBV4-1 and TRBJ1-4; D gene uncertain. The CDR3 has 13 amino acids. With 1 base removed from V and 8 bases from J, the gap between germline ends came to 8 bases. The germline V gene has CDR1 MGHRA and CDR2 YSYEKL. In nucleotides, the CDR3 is TGCGCCAGCAGCCAAGCGAGCATGGAAAAACTGTTTTTT. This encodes CASSQASMEKLFF.

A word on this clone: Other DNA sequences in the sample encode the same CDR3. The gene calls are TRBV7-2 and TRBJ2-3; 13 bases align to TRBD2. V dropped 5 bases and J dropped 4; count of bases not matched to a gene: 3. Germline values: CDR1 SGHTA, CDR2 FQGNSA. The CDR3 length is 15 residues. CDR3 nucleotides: TGTGCCAGCAGCCGACTAGCGGGGGGATCAGATACGCAGTATTTT. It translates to CASSRLAGGSDTQYF.

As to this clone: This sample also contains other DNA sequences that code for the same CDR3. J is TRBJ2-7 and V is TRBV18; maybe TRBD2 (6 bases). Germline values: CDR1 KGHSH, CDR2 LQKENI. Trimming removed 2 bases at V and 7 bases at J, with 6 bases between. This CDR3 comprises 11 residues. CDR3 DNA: TGTGCCAGCTCACCAGCGGGAGAGCAGTACTTC. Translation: CASSPAGEQYF.

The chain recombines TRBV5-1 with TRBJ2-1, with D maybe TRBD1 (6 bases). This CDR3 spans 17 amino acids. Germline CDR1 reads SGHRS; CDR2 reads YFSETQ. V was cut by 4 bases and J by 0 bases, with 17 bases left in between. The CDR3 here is CASSASWGRSSYNEQFF. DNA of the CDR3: TGCGCCAGCAGCGCGTCGTGGGGGCGAAGCTCCTACAATGAGCAGTTCTTC.

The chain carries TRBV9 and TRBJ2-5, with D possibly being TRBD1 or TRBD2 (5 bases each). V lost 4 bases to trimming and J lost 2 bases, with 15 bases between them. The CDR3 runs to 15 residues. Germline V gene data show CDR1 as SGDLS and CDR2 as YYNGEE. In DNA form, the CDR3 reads TGTGCCAGCAGCTCCCAGATTTGGGGGCAAGAGACCCAGTACTTC. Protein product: CASSSQIWGQETQYF. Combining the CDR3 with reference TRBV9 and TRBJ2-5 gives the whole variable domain DSGVTQTPKHLITATGQRVTLRCSPRSGDLSVYWYQQSLDQGLQFLIQYYNGEERAKGNILERFSAQQFPDLHSELNLSSLELGDSALYFCASSSQIWGQETQYFGPGTRLLVL.

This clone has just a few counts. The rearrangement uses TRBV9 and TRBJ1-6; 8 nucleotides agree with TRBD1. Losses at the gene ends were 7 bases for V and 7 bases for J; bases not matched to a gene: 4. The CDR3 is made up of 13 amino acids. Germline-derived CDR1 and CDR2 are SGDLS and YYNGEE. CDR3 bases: TGTGCCAGCGGCGGGACAGGCAATTCACCCCTCCACTTT. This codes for CASGGTGNSPLHF.

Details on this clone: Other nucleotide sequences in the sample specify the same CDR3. This chain's CDR3 is CASSSLRETQYF. Written as DNA, the CDR3 is TGTGCCAGCAGCTCGCTCCGGGAGACCCAGTACTTC. The gene calls are TRBV7-2 and TRBJ2-5; D is ambiguous. Germline CDR1 reads SGHTA; CDR2 reads FQGNSA. The CDR3 extends over 12 amino acids. The V and J ends lost 4 bases and 5 bases respectively, with 8 bases between them.

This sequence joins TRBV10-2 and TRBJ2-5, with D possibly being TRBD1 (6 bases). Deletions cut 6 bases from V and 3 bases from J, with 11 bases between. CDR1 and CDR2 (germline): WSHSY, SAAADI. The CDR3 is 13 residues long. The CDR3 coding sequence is TGCGCCAGCAGGAGCGCAGGGGAAGAGACCCAGTACTTC. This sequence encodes CASRSAGEETQYF.

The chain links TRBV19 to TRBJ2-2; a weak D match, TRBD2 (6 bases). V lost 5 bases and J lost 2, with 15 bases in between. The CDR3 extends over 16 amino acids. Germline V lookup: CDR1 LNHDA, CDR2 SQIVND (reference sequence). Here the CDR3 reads CASSSQTSANTGELFF. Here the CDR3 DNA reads TGTGCCAGTAGTTCTCAGACTAGTGCAAACACCGGGGAGCTGTTTTTT. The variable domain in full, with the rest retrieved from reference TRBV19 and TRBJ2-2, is DGGITQSPKYLFRKEGQNVTLSCEQNLNHDAMYWYRQDPGQGLRLIYYSQIVNDFQKGDIAEGYSVSREKKESFPLTVTSAQKNPTAFYLCASSSQTSANTGELFFGEGSRLTVL.

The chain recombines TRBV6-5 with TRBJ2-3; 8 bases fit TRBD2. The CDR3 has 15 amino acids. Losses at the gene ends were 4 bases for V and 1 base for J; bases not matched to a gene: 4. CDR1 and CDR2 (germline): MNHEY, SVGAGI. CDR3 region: CASSSGTRRTDTQYF. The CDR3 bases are TGTGCCAGCAGTTCCGGGACTAGGCGCACAGATACGCAGTATTTT.

CDR3 sequence: CASNHPGQGQETQYF. CDR3 bases: TGTGCCAGCAACCATCCCGGGCAGGGCCAAGAGACCCAGTACTTC. The genes are TRBV6-6 and TRBJ2-5; weak D call: TRBD1 (5 bases). The germline V gene has CDR1 MNHNY and CDR2 SVGAGI (reference sequence). The CDR3 sequence is 15 residues long. V shed 7 bases and J shed 1 base, with 16 bases lying between them.

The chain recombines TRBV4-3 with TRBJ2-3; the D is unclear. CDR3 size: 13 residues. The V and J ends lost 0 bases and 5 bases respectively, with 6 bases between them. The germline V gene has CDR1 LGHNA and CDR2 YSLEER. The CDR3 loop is CASSQDPGDTQYF. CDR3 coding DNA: TGCGCCAGCAGCCAAGATCCGGGAGATACGCAGTATTTT.

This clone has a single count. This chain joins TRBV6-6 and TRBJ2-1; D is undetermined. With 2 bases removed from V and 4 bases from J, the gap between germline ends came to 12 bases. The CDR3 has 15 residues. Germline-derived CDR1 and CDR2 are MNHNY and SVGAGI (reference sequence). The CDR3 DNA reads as TGTGCCAGCAGTTACGGTATGAATGCTTACAATGAGCAGTTCTTC. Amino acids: CASSYGMNAYNEQFF.

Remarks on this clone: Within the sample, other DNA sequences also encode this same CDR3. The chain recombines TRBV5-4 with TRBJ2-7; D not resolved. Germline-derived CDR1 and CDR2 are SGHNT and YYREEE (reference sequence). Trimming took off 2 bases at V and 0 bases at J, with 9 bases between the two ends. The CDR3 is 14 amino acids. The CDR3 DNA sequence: TGTGCCAGCAGCTTCGGCCGAGGCTCCTACGAGCAGTACTTC. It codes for CASSFGRGSYEQYF. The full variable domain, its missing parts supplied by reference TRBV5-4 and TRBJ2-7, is ETGVTQSPTHLIKTRGQQVTLRCSSQSGHNTVSWYQQALGQGPQFIFQYYREEENGRGNFPPRFSGLQFPNYSSELNVNALELDDSALYLCASSFGRGSYEQYFGPGTRLTVT.

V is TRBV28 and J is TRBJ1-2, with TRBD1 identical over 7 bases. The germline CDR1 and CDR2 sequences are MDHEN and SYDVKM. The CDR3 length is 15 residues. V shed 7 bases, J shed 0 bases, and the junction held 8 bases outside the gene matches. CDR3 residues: CASIFRDRTNYGYTF. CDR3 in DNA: TGTGCCAGCATCTTCCGGGACAGAACTAACTATGGCTACACCTTC.

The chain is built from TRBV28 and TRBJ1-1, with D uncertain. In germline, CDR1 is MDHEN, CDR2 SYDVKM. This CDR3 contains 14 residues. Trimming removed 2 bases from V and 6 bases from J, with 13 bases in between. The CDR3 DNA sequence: TGTGCCAGCAGTTTAGTCGGAGGGAGGGCTGAAGCTTTCTTT. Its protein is CASSLVGGRAEAFF.

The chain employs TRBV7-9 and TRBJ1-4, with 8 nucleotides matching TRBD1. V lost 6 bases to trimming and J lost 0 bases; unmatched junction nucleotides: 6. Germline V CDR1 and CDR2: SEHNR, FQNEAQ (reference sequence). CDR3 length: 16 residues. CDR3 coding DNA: TGTGCCAGCAGTCCCGGACAGGGCGCAACTAATGAAAAACTGTTTTTT. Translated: CASSPGQGATNEKLFF.

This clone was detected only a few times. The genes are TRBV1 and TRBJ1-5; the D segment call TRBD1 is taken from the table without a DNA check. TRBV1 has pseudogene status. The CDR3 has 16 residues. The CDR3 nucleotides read TGCACCAGCATCAGCGGGACAGGGACGGGCAATCAGCCCCAGCATTTT. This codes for CTSISGTGTGNQPQHF.

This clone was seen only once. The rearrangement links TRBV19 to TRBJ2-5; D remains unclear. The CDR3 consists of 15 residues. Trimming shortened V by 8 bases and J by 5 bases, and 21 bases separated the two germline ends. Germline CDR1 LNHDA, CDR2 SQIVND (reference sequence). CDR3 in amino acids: CASGMISMGRETQYF. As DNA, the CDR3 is TGTGCCAGTGGGATGATCTCTATGGGTAGGGAGACCCAGTACTTC.

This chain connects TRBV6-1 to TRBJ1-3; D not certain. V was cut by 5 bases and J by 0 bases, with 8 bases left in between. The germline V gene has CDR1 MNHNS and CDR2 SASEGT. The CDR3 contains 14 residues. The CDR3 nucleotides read TGTGCCAGCAGTAAGGGAGACTCTGGAAACACCATATATTTT. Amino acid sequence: CASSKGDSGNTIYF.

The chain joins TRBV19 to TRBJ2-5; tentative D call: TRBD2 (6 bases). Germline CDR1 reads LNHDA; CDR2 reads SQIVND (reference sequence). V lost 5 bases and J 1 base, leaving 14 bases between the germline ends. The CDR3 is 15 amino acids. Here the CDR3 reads CASSGRDGVQETQYF. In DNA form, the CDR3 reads TGTGCCAGTAGTGGGCGGGATGGGGTCCAAGAGACCCAGTACTTC.

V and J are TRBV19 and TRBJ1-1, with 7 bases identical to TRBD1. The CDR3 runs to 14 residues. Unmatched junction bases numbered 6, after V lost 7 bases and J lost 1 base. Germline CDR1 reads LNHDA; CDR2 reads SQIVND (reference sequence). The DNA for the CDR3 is TGTGCCAGTAAAACAGACAGGGCGAACACTGAAGCTTTCTTT. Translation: CASKTDRANTEAFF.

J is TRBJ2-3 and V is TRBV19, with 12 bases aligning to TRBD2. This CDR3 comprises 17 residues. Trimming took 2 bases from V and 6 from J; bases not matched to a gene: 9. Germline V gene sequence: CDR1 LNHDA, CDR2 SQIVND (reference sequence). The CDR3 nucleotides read TGTGCCAGTAGTATAAGCCGACTAGCGGGGGAACGGGATACGCAGTATTTT. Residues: CASSISRLAGERDTQYF.

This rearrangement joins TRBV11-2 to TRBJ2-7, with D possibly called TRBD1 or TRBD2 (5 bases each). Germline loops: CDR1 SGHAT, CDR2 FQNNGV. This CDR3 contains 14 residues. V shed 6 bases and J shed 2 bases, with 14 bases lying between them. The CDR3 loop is CASRKWQGPYEQYF. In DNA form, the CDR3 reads TGTGCCAGCAGGAAGTGGCAGGGACCCTACGAGCAGTACTTC.

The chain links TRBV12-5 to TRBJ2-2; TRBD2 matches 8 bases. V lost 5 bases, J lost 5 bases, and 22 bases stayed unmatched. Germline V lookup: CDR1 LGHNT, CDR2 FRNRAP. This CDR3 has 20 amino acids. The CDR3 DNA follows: TGTGCTAGTGGTCCGAAACATGGACACGGGAGGGCCGATAGGACCGGGGAGCTGTTTTTT. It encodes CASGPKHGHGRADRTGELFF.

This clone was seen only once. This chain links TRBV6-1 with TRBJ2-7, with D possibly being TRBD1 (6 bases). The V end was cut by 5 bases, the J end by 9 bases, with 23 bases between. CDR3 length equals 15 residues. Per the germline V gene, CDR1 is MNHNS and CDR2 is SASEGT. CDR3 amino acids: CASSISWDTATRQYF. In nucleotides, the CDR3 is TGTGCCAGCAGTATTTCATGGGACACGGCTACGAGGCAGTACTTC.

The CDR3 DNA is TGTGCCTGGAGGGGGGACACCCACTATGGCTACACCTTC. Translating it yields CAWRGDTHYGYTF. The chain has TRBV30 and TRBJ1-2; possibly TRBD1 for D (6 bases). Germline CDR1 and CDR2: GTSNPN and SVGIG (reference sequence). Trimming cost V 3 bases and J 3 bases, with 11 bases left between them. This CDR3 is 13 amino acids long.

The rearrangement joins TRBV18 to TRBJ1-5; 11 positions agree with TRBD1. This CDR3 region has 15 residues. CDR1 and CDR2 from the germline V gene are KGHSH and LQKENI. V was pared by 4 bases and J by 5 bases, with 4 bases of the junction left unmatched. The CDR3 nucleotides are TGTGCCAGCTCACGGGGACAGGGGGATGATCAGCCCCAGCATTTT. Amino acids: CASSRGQGDDQPQHF.

The DNA for the CDR3 is TGTGCCAGCAGCGTCGGGACAGGGTCATCAACTAATGAAAAACTGTTTTTT. The encoded protein is CASSVGTGSSTNEKLFF. The rearrangement joins TRBV9 to TRBJ1-4; 9 nucleotides line up with TRBD1. Per the germline V gene, CDR1 is SGDLS and CDR2 is YYNGEE. V lost 2 bases, J lost 0 bases, and 5 bases stayed unmatched. The CDR3 runs to 17 residues.

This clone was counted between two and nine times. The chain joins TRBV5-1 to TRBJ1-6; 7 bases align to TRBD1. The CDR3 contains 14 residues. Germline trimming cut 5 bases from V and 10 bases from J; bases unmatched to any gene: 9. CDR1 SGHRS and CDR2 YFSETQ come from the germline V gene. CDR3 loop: CASSPGDSFSPLHF. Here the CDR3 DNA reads TGCGCCAGCAGTCCAGGGGACAGCTTCTCACCCCTCCACTTT.